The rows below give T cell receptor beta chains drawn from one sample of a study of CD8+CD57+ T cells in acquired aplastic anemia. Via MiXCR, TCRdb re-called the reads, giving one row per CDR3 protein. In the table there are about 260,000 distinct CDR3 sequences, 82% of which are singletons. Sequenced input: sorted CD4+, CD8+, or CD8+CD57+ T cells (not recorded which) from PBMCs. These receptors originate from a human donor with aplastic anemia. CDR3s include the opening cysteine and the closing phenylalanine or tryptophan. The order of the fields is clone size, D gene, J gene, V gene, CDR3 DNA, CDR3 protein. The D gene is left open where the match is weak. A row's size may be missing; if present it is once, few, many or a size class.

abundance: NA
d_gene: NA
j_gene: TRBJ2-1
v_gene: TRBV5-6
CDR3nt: TGTGCCAGCAGCTTGGAGACGGGGGGCGGGAATGAGCAGTTCTTC
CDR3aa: CASSLETGGGNEQFF

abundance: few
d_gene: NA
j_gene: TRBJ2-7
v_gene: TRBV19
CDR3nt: TGTGCCAGTAGTTCACGGGTCTCCTACGAGCAGTACTTC
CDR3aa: CASSSRVSYEQYF

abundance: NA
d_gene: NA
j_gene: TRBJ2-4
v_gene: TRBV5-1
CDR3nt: TGCGCCAGCAGCTTAGGTTCGGACAATAAGTACTTC
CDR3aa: CASSLGSDNKYF

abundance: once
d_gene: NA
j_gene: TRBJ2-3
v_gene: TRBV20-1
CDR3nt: TGCAGTGCTAGACTCAGGGGAAAGGGGACAGATACGCAGTATTTT
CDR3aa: CSARLRGKGTDTQYF

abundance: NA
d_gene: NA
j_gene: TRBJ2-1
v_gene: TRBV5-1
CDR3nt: TGCGCCAGCATCCTTGGAACAGGGAGCCACAATGAGCAGTTCTTC
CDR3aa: CASILGTGSHNEQFF

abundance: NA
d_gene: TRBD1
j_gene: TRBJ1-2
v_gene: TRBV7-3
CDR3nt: TGTGCCAGCAGCTCGGACAGGGGGCATTCACTCCTCCACTACACCTTC
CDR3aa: CASSSDRGHSLLHYTF

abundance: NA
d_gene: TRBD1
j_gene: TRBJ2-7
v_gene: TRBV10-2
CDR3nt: TGTGCCAGCACCACCGGTGCCGGGACAGGGGGACACGAGCAGTACTTC
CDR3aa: CASTTGAGTGGHEQYF

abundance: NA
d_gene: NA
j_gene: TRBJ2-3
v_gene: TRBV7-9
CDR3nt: TGTGCCAGCAGCCCGGCGCAGTTGGAAGAGACCCAGTACTTT
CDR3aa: CASSPAQLEETQYF

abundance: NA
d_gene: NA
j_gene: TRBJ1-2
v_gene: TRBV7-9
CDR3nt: TGTGCCAGCAGCACAATGCCCGCCAGACTGGGAATTGGCTACACCTTC
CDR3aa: CASSTMPARLGIGYTF

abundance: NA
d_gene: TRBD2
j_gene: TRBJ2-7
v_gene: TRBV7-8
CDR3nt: TGTGCCAGCAGCTTCGCGGGAGGTCCCTACGCGCAGTACTTC
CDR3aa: CASSFAGGPYAQYF

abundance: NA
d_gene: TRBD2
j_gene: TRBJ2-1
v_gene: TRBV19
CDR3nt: TGTGCCAGTAGCCTACAAAGAAGCGGGGGGAGCGATGCGCAGTATTTC
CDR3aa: CASSLQRSGGSDAQYF

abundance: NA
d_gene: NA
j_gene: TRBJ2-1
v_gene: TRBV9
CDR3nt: TGTGCCAGCAGCCCGGGGGGCGCTGGGGGCAACGTCCTGCAGTTCTTC
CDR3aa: CASSPGGAGGNVLQFF

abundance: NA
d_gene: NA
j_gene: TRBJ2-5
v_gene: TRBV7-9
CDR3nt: TGTGCCGCCAGCATGGGCTCCAGCCGAGAGACCCAGTACTTC
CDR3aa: CAASMGSSRETQYF

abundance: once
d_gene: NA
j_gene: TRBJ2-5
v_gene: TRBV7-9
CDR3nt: TGTGCCAGCAGCATAGGACCCGGGGAAGTGACCCTGTACTTC
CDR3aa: CASSIGPGEVTLYF

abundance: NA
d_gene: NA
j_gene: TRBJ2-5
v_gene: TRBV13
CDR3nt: TGTGCCAGCAGCGTAGGCTCCAGCCAAGAGACCCAGTACTTC
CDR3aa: CASSVGSSQETQYF

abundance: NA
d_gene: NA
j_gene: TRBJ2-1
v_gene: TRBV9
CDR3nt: TGTGCCAGCAGCGTAGAAGGGGTCTCGTCGCAGCCCGAGCAGTTCTTC
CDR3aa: CASSVEGVSSQPEQFF

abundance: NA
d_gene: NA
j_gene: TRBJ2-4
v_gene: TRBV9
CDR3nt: TGTGCCAGCAGAGGAGCTGGGGACATACATTACTTC
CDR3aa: CASRGAGDIHYF

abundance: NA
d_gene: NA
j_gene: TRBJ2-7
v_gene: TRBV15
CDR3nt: TGTGCCACCAGCAGAGATGGGGGCAGGGCTCAGTACGAGCAGTACTTC
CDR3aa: CATSRDGGRAQYEQYF

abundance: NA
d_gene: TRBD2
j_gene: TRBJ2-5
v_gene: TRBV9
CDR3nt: TGTGCCACCAGCGGGGGCTCCAATAAAGAGACCCAGTACTTC
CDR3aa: CATSGGSNKETQYF

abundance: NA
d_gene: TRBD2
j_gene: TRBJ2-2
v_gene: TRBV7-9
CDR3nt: TGTGCCAGCAGCTCTCAAAGAAGCGGGGGGGGGGAGCTGTTTTTT
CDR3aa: CASSSQRSGGGELFF

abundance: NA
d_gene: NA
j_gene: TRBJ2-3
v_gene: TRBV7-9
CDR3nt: TGTGCCAGCAGCCCCGCGGCAGGGGATGATACGCAGTCGTTT
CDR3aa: CASSPAAGDDTQSF

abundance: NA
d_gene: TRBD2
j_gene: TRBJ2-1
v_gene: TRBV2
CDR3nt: TGTGCCAGCAGCTTTCAAAGAGGCGGGGGGAGTTCTGCGCAGTTCTTC
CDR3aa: CASSFQRGGGSSAQFF

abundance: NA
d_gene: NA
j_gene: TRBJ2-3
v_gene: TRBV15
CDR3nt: TGTGCCAGCCGCCTCGTGGGCGGTCCCGATACGCAGTATTTT
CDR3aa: CASRLVGGPDTQYF

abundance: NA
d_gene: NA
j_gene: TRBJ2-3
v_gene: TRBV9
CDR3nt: TGTGCCAGCAGCGTAACCTCAGGGAGAGGCTACACCTATTTT
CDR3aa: CASSVTSGRGYTYF

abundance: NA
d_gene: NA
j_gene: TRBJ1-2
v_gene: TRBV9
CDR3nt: TGTGCCAGCAGTGTAGGGGGGGAGAACACAGATAAGACCTTC
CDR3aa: CASSVGGENTDKTF

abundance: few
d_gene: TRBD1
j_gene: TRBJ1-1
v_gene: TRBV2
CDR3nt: TGTGCCAGCAGTGAACAGGGGGCTGAAGCTTTCTTT
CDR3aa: CASSEQGAEAFF

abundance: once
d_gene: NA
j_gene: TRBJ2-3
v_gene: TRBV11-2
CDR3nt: TGTGCCAGCAGCGCCGGGTCAGGGTCGCAGTATTTT
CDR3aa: CASSAGSGSQYF

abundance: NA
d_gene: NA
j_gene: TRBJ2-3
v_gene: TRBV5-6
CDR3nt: TGTGCCAGCAGCTCAGGACGGGGCGGAATAGATACGCAGTATTTT
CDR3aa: CASSSGRGGIDTQYF

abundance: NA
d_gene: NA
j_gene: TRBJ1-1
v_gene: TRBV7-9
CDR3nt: TGTGCCAGCAGCGATTCCGTAGCGGATGACCAACAATTATTT
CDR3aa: CASSDSVADDQQLF

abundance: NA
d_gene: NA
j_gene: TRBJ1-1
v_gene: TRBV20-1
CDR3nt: TGCAGTGCCAGTAGTTGGGGACGAAGATTGAACACTGAAGCTTTCTTT
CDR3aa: CSASSWGRRLNTEAFF

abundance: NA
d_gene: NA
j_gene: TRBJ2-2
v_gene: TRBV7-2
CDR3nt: TGTGCCAGCAGGGAAGGGACAACCGGGGAGCTGTTTTTT
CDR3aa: CASREGTTGELFF

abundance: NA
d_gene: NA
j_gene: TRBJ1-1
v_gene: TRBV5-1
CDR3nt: TGCGCCAGCAGCTTGGTAGCGACCCGCTCCCAATCTGAAGCTTTCTTT
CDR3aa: CASSLVATRSQSEAFF

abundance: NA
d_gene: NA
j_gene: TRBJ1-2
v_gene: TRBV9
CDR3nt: TGTGCCAGCAGCGTAGATTTTCAGGGCTCCTATGGCTACACCTTC
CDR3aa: CASSVDFQGSYGYTF

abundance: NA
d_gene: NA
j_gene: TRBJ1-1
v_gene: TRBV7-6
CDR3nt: TGTGCCAGCAGCTACGAAATGAACACTGAAGCTTTCTTT
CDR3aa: CASSYEMNTEAFF

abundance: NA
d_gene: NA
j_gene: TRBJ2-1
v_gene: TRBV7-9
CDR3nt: TGTGCCAGCAGTTTGCTTACGGGGGTTGAGCAGCTCTTC
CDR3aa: CASSLLTGVEQLF

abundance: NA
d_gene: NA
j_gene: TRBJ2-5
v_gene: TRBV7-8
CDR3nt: TGTGCCAGCAGCTCACAGGGAGGTTGGGGTGCGACCCAGTACTTC
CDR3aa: CASSSQGGWGATQYF

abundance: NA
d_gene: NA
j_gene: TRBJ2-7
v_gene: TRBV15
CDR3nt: TGTGCCACCAGCAGAGGCAGCGAGCAAGAGGAGCAGTACTTC
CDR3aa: CATSRGSEQEEQYF

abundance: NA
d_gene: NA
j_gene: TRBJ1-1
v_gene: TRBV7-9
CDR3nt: TGTGCCAGCAGCGAGAGGACGGTGCCCACTGAAGCTTTCTTT
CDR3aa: CASSERTVPTEAFF

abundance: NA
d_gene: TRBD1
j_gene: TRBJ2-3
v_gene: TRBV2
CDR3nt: TGTGCCACCGGGGAAGAAGGGACAGCTACAGATTCTTTGTACTTT
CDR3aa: CATGEEGTATDSLYF

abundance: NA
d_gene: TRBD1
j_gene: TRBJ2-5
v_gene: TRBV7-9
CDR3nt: TGTGCCGGACAGGGGGGCAGGGAGCCAGAGACCTTGGACTTC
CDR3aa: CAGQGGREPETLDF

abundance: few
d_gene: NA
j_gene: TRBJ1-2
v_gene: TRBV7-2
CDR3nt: TGTGCCAGCAGCTTAGACGGCGGGTACCACACCTTC
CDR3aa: CASSLDGGYHTF

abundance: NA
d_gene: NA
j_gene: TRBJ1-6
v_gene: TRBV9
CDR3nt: TGTGCCAGCAGCTTAGGGTCAGGTGGGCAGAATTTTCCCCTCCACTTT
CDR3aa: CASSLGSGGQNFPLHF